This T cell receptor (beta chain) was sequenced for a study of T cells expressing NK-cell markers. Study information: In sorted CD3+CD56+NKG2C+, CD3+CD56+NKG2C- and CD3+CD56-NKG2C+ T cells, TCR beta repertoires were obtained.

TCR beta libraries carry UMIs added by 5'RACE template switching. From the 5' RACE reads, TCRdb lists one entry per CDR3 protein and no DNA. The sample has 550,000 to 600,000 distinct CDR3 sequences. The CDR3 totals 14 residues. Germline V gene lookup returns CDR1 SGDLS and CDR2 YYNGEE. Points on this clonotype: What it binds is not known.

Study-wide points: The study did not resolve the HCMV specificity of expanded NKG2C+ T cell clones. Several of the donors also had these clonotypes leading their CD3+CD56-NKG2C+ fraction.

The V gene is TRBV9, the J gene TRBJ2-3. The TCR originated in a young man in good health. Sequencing was done on a sample of blood T cells: a sorted CD56 or NKG2C T cell subset, CD4+ or CD8+ T cells, or bulk PBMC T cells (not recorded which). CDR3 in amino acids: CASSADVSTDTQYF.